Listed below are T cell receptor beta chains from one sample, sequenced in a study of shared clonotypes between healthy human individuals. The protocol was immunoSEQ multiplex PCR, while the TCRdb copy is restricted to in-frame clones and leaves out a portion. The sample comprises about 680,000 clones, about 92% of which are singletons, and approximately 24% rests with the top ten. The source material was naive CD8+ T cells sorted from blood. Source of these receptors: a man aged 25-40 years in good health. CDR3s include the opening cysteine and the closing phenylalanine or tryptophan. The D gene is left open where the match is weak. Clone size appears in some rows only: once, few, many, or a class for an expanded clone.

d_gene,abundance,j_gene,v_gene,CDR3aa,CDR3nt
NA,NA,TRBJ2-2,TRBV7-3,CASSLTGATNTGELFF,TGTGCCAGCAGCTTAACAGGGGCAACGAACACCGGGGAGCTGTTTTTT
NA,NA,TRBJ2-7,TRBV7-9,CASSADRVGGYEQYF,TGTGCCAGCAGCGCAGACAGGGTGGGGGGCTACGAGCAGTACTTC
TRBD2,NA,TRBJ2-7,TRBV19,CASSVSGSYEQYF,TGTGCCAGTAGTGTTAGCGGGAGCTACGAGCAGTACTTC
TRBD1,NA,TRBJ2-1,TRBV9,CASSVGKTGSTRDYYNEQFF,TGTGCCAGCAGCGTAGGAAAGACAGGGTCCACAAGAGATTACTACAATGAGCAGTTCTTC
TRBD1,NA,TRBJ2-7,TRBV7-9,CASSPSSGTGEFEQYF,TGTGCCAGCAGCCCATCTTCAGGGACAGGGGAGTTCGAGCAGTACTTC
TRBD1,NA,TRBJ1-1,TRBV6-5,CASSSGQGDTEAFF,TGTGCCAGCAGCTCGGGACAGGGGGACACTGAAGCTTTCTTT
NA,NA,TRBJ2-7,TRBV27,CASSLSGLAYEQYF,TGTGCCAGCAGTTTATCCGGACTGGCCTACGAGCAGTACTTC
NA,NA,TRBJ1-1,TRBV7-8,CASSLPFLAGESTEAFF,TGTGCCAGCAGCTTACCCTTCTTGGCCGGCGAGTCCACTGAAGCTTTCTTT
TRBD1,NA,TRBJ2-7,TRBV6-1,CASRETGGAYEQYF,TGTGCCAGCAGAGAGACAGGGGGAGCCTACGAGCAGTACTTC
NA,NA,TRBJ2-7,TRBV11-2,CASSRDNSYEQYF,TGTGCCAGCAGCCGGGACAACTCCTACGAGCAGTACTTC
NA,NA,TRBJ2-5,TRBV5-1,CASSLESGGETQYF,TGCGCCAGCAGCTTGGAGTCAGGAGGAGAGACCCAGTACTTC
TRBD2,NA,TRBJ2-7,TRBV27,CVSSLYASGSYEQYF,TGTGTCAGCAGTTTATATGCTAGCGGCTCCTACGAGCAGTACTTC
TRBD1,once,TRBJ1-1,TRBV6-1,CASSGTGATEAFF,TGTGCCAGCAGTGGCACAGGGGCAACTGAAGCTTTCTTT
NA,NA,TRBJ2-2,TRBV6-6,CASFFQRNTGELFF,TGTGCCAGCTTTTTCCAGAGGAACACCGGGGAGCTGTTTTTT
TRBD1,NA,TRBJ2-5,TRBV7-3,CASSPNTHRGEETQYF,TGTGCCAGCAGCCCGAACACCCACAGGGGGGAAGAGACCCAGTACTTC
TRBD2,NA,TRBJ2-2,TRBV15,CATSRVSGRNTGELFF,TGTGCCACCAGCAGGGTTAGCGGGAGAAACACCGGGGAGCTGTTTTTT
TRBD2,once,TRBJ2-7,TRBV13,CASSIRLAGVAYEQYF,TGTGCCAGCAGCATAAGACTAGCGGGAGTTGCATACGAGCAGTACTTC
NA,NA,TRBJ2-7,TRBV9,CASSVATGTHEQYF,TGTGCCAGCAGCGTAGCTACAGGGACCCACGAGCAGTACTTC
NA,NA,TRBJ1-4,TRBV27,CASREVTGISATNEKLFF,TGTGCCAGCAGGGAGGTCACAGGGATTTCAGCAACTAATGAAAAACTGTTTTTT
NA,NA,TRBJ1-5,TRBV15,CATSRDRGLSQPQHF,TGTGCCACCAGCAGAGATCGGGGGTTGAGTCAGCCCCAGCATTTT
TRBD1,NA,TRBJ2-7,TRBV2,CASLVGRGPYEQYF,TGTGCCAGCTTGGTGGGCAGGGGGCCCTACGAGCAGTACTTC
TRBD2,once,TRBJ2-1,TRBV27,CASSSLETSGEQFF,TGTGCCAGCAGTTCCCTAGAGACTAGCGGGGAGCAGTTCTTC
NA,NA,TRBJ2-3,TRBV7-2,CASSPFTGGQYTDTQYF,TGTGCCAGCAGCCCATTCACCGGGGGACAGTACACAGATACGCAGTATTTT
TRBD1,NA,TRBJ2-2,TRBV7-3,CASSAGTGNTGELFF,TGTGCCAGCAGCGCCGGGACAGGGAACACCGGGGAGCTGTTTTTT
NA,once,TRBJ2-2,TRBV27,CASSLGARANTGELFF,TGTGCCAGCAGTTTAGGTGCCCGAGCGAACACCGGGGAGCTGTTTTTT
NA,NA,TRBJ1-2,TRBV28,CASRLGRLYGYTF,TGTGCCAGCAGGCTCGGTCGGCTCTATGGCTACACCTTC
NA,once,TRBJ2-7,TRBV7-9,CASSSSATTGYEQYF,TGTGCCAGCAGCTCATCAGCAACTACCGGTTACGAGCAGTACTTC
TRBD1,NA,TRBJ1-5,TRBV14,CASSGDSRGPQHF,TGTGCCAGCAGTGGGGACAGTCGGGGGCCCCAGCATTTT
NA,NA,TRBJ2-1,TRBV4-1,CASSPTRQANEQFF,TGCGCCAGCAGCCCAACAAGACAGGCTAATGAGCAGTTCTTC
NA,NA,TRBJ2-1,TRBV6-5,CASRRTVFSYNEQFF,TGTGCCAGCAGACGGACCGTGTTCTCCTACAATGAGCAGTTCTTC
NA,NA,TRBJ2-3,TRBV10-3,CAISGPVSSTDTQYF,TGTGCCATCAGTGGGCCCGTATCTAGCACAGATACGCAGTATTTT
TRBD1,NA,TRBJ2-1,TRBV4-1,CASSQVGGTGFSYNEQFF,TGCGCCAGCAGCCAAGTTGGCGGGACAGGGTTTTCCTACAATGAGCAGTTCTTC
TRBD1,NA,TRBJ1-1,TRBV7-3,CASSLDRESSMNTEAFF,TGTGCCAGCAGCCTAGACAGGGAGAGTTCGATGAACACTGAAGCTTTCTTT
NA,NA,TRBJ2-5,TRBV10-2,CASRAQETQYF,TGCGCCAGCAGGGCCCAAGAGACCCAGTACTTC
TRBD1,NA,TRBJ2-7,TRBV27,CASSPGQGIYEQYF,TGTGCCAGCAGTCCGGGACAGGGGATTTACGAGCAGTACTTC
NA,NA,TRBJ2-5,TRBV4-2,CASSQDRTGGTSQYF,TGTGCCAGCAGCCAAGATCGGACCGGGGGTACGTCGCAGTACTTC
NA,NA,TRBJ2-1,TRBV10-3,CAIRLAHEQFF,TGTGCCATCAGGCTAGCCCATGAGCAGTTCTTC
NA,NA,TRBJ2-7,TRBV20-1,CSAPPYEQYF,TGCAGTGCCCCCCCCTACGAGCAGTACTTC
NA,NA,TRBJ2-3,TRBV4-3,CASRPLAGGTDTQYF,TGCGCCAGCAGACCCCTAGCTGGGGGGACAGATACGCAGTATTTT
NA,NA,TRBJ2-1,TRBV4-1,CASSQISTSSFEDEQFF,TGCGCCAGCAGCCAGATCTCAACCTCGTCGTTTGAGGATGAGCAGTTCTTC
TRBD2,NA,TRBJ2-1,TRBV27,CASRVAGASDEQFF,TGTGCCAGCAGGGTAGCGGGAGCTAGCGATGAGCAGTTCTTC
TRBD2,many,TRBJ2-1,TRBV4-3,CASSQDSVTSGRTYNEQFF,TGCGCCAGCAGCCAAGATTCGGTTACTAGCGGGAGGACCTACAATGAGCAGTTCTTC
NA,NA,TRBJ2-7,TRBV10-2,CASSPTTSYEQYF,TGCGCCAGCAGTCCGACTACCTCCTACGAGCAGTACTTC
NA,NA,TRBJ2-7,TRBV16,CASSPIQEGLTYEQYF,TGTGCCAGCAGCCCCATCCAGGAGGGGCTCACCTACGAGCAGTACTTC
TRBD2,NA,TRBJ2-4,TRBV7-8,CASSLAPSGNIQYF,TGTGCCAGCAGCTTAGCGCCTAGCGGAAACATTCAGTACTTC
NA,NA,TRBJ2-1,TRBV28,CASSLSLGGNEQFF,TGTGCCAGCAGTTTATCCTTGGGTGGGAATGAGCAGTTCTTC
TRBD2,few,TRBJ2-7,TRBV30,CAWSTQLAFTYEQYF,TGTGCCTGGAGTACCCAACTAGCGTTTACCTACGAGCAGTACTTC
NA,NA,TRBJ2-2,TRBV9,CASSAITGELFF,TGTGCCAGCAGCGCGATCACCGGGGAGCTGTTTTTT
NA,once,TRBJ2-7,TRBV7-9,CASSQEGIEQYF,TGTGCCAGCAGCCAGGAGGGGATCGAGCAGTACTTC
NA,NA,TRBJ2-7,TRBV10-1,CASSESNGAPSEQYF,TGCGCCAGCAGTGAATCTAATGGAGCCCCGAGCGAGCAGTACTTC
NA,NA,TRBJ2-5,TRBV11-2,CASTTQDSKRQETQYF,TGTGCCAGCACCACCCAAGACTCTAAACGGCAAGAGACCCAGTACTTC
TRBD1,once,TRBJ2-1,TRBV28,CASSLSNRGEQFF,TGTGCCAGCAGTTTATCCAACAGGGGCGAGCAGTTCTTC
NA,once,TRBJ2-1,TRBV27,CASSLSASSYNEQFF,TGTGCCAGCAGTTTATCCGCAAGCTCCTACAATGAGCAGTTCTTC
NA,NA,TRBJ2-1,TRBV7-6,CASSWTGNEQFF,TGTGCCAGCAGCTGGACTGGCAATGAGCAGTTCTTC
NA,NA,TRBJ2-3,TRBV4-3,CASSQGTDTDTQYF,TGCGCCAGCAGCCAAGGGACAGACACAGATACGCAGTATTTT
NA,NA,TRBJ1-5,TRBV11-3,CASSLRHF,TGTGCCAGCAGCCTCAGGCATTTT
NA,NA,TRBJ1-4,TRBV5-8,CASSLNGGYEKLFF,TGTGCCAGCAGCCTTAACGGGGGTTATGAAAAACTGTTTTTT